The 25 T cell receptor beta chains below all came from one sample that was sequenced in a study of CD4+ T cells in melanoma. The protocol was immunoSEQ multiplex PCR, while the TCRdb copy is restricted to in-frame clones and leaves out a portion. The data hold approximately 9,700 clones, with 50% to 65% observed a single time. Sequences were obtained from cells from a culture (not recorded whether cultured in vitro). The receptors come from a human donor with melanoma.

CDR3: CASSLWSSRETQYF. As DNA, the CDR3 is TGTGCCAGCAGCTTGTGGTCCAGTAGGGAGACCCAGTACTTC. The gene calls are TRBV5-6 and TRBJ2-5; no firm D call. Trimming cost V 1 base and J 5 bases, with 12 bases left between them. The CDR3 consists of 14 residues. Germline V gene lookup returns CDR1 SGHDT and CDR2 YYEEEE.

This rearrangement joins TRBV30 to TRBJ1-4; no clear D. Trimming stripped 1 base from V and 3 bases from J, with 9 bases between. Germline CDR1 reads GTSNPN; CDR2 reads SVGIG (reference sequence). This CDR3 is 14 amino acids long. The CDR3 nucleotides read TGTGCCTGGAGTGGCGGGCCCCCTAATGAAAAACTGTTTTTT. It translates to CAWSGGPPNEKLFF.

The gene calls are TRBV19 and TRBJ1-6; D not certain. Germline CDR1 and CDR2: LNHDA and SQIVND (reference sequence). There are 17 residues in the CDR3. V lost 6 bases to trimming and J lost 2 bases, with 17 bases between them. The CDR3 sequence: CASRKSTAGPYNSPLHF. CDR3 in DNA: TGTGCCAGTAGGAAGAGTACCGCCGGCCCCTATAATTCACCCCTCCACTTT.

The chain links TRBV5-1 to TRBJ1-5, with 8 bases identical to TRBD1. The CDR3 sequence is 20 residues long. V trimming: 3 bases; J trimming: 2 bases; junction bases outside the gene matches: 19. CDR1 and CDR2 from the germline V gene are SGHRS and YFSETQ. The CDR3 here is CASSCLRQGIPKGRNQPQHF. The CDR3 DNA sequence: TGCGCCAGCAGCTGCCTAAGACAGGGGATACCGAAAGGTCGCAATCAGCCCCAGCATTTT. Filled out from reference TRBV5-1 and TRBJ1-5, the complete variable domain reads KAGVTQTPRYLIKTRGQQVTLSCSPISGHRSVSWYQQTPGQGLQFLFEYFSETQRNKGNFPGRFSGRQFSNSRSEMNVSTLELGDSALYLCASSCLRQGIPKGRNQPQHFGDGTRLSIL.

The CDR3 sequence: CASSLLWNEQFF. The CDR3 DNA reads TGCGCCAGCAGCTTGTTGTGGAATGAGCAGTTCTTC. This sequence joins TRBV5-1 and TRBJ2-1; D not certain. This CDR3 is built from 12 residues. Per germline, CDR1 SGHRS and CDR2 YFSETQ. Trimming took 1 base from V and 7 from J, leaving 6 bases between them.

V gene TRBV27 combines with J gene TRBJ2-7, with 8 bases fitting TRBD1. Germline trimming cut 8 bases from V and 3 bases from J; bases unmatched to any gene: 6. CDR3 length: 13 residues. Germline loops: CDR1 MNHEY, CDR2 SMNVEV (reference sequence). For the CDR3, the DNA is TGTGCCAGCTCAAGACAGGGGATCTACGAGCAGTACTTC. Translated, it gives CASSRQGIYEQYF.

This chain uses TRBV5-1 with TRBJ1-6; D gene unclear. The CDR3 is 13 residues long. V lost 2 bases and J lost 9, with 9 bases in between. CDR1 and CDR2 from the germline V gene are SGHRS and YFSETQ. CDR3 bases: TGCGCCAGCAGCTTACCAGCTAGTTCACCCCTCCACTTT. Protein product: CASSLPASSPLHF.

This clone was seen a single time. The chain employs TRBV11-2 and TRBJ1-6, with D possibly being TRBD1 (6 bases). The CDR3 spans 17 residues. Trimming left V 3 bases short and J 7 bases short, with 19 bases between. CDR1 SGHAT and CDR2 FQNNGV come from the germline V gene. CDR3 amino acids: CASSFGSVTGRNSPLHF. The CDR3 DNA is TGTGCCAGCAGCTTCGGGTCGGTAACAGGGCGAAATTCACCCCTCCACTTT.

This clone was observed once. This rearrangement joins TRBV18 to TRBJ1-3, with 7 bases lining up with TRBD1. J lost 2 bases, V lost 0 bases, and 1 base had no gene match. The CDR3 totals 15 residues. The germline V gene encodes CDR1 KGHSH and CDR2 LQKENI. The CDR3, as DNA: TGTGCCAGCTCACCACCGGGACAGCCTGGAAACACCATATATTTT. Encoded protein: CASSPPGQPGNTIYF.

This rearrangement joins TRBV5-1 to TRBJ2-1, with no clear D. The CDR3 contains 14 residues. CDR1 is SGHRS, CDR2 YFSETQ, per germline. V lost 2 bases and J 0 bases, leaving 6 bases between the germline ends. DNA for the CDR3: TGCGCCAGCAGCTTAAGTGCCTCCTACAATGAGCAGTTCTTC. As protein: CASSLSASYNEQFF.

The J gene is TRBJ1-1, the V gene TRBV11-2; TRBD1 matches at 8 bases. Trimming removed 5 bases from V and 4 bases from J; junction bases left unmatched: 9. This CDR3 has 15 residues. CDR1 SGHAT and CDR2 FQNNGV come from the germline V gene. DNA of the CDR3: TGTGCCAGCAGCACGGACAGGGTGAAGGTCACTGAAGCTTTCTTT. Residues: CASSTDRVKVTEAFF.

The chain uses TRBV7-9 and TRBJ2-3; 11 bases are a match to TRBD2. With V trimmed by 5 bases and J by 14 bases, 9 bases remained unmatched. CDR1 SEHNR and CDR2 FQNEAQ come from the germline V gene (reference sequence). The CDR3 runs to 13 residues. The chain's CDR3 is CASSISSGGQTYF. DNA for the CDR3: TGTGCCAGCAGCATTTCTAGCGGGGGGCAGACGTATTTT.

The chain has TRBV5-1 and TRBJ2-1; TRBD2 agrees at 13 bases. This CDR3 is 15 amino acids long. Germline V gene sequence: CDR1 SGHRS, CDR2 YFSETQ. After removal of 6 bases from V and 6 bases from J, the junction contained 6 bases not matched to a gene. CDR3 sequence: CASTQGLAGLNEQFF. DNA of the CDR3: TGCGCCAGCACCCAGGGACTAGCGGGGCTCAATGAGCAGTTCTTC.

The chain has TRBV6-6 and TRBJ2-1; TRBD2 is a possible D gene (5 bases). Looked up from germline, CDR1 is MNHNY and CDR2 is SVGAGI (reference sequence). The CDR3 runs to 16 residues. The ends were cut back, 7 bases at V and 0 bases at J, with 16 bases in the middle. Here the CDR3 DNA reads TGTGCCAGCAATTCGCGCGGGTCCCTCTCCTACAATGAGCAGTTCTTC. Its translation: CASNSRGSLSYNEQFF.

V is TRBV6-6 and J is TRBJ1-2, with D tentatively TRBD1 (6 bases). The CDR3 contains 12 residues. Per germline, CDR1 MNHNY and CDR2 SVGAGI (reference sequence). Trimming left V 6 bases short and J 8 bases short, with 13 bases between. Here the CDR3 DNA reads TGTGCCAGCAGCCAGGGGCGGTACGGCTACACCTTC. It specifies CASSQGRYGYTF.

V is TRBV29-1 and J is TRBJ1-1, with 8 nucleotides matching TRBD1. The CDR3 has 12 residues. V gave up 7 bases and J gave up 1 base; unmatched junction bases: 2. Germline CDR1 SQVTM, CDR2 ANQGSEA. This CDR3 is CSAGGWNTEAFF. The DNA for the CDR3 is TGCAGCGCAGGGGGCTGGAACACTGAAGCTTTCTTT. Together with reference TRBV29-1 and TRBJ1-1, the CDR3 gives the full variable domain: SAVISQKPSRDICQRGTSLTIQCQVDSQVTMMFWYRQQPGQSLTLIATANQGSEATYESGFVIDKFPISRPNLTFSTLTVSNMSPEDSSIYLCSAGGWNTEAFFGQGTRLTVV.

The chain recombines TRBV11-2 with TRBJ2-2; D perhaps matches TRBD1 (6 bases). This CDR3 spans 16 amino acids. The germline CDR1 and CDR2 sequences are SGHAT and FQNNGV. Trimming removed 5 bases at V and 3 bases at J, with 16 bases between. The CDR3 region has the DNA TGTGCCAGCAGCCGCCTCAGGGGCCGGGACACCGGGGAGCTGTTTTTT. It specifies CASSRLRGRDTGELFF.

This clone has more than one count but fewer than ten. The chain couples TRBV7-9 to TRBJ1-1, with D unclear. V dropped 5 bases and J dropped 5 bases, with 12 bases sitting between them. The CDR3 loop spans 13 amino acids. Germline loops: CDR1 SEHNR, CDR2 FQNEAQ (reference sequence). The CDR3 nucleotides read TGTGCCAGCAGCACTGACCCGCGGACTGAAGCTTTCTTT. Encoded protein: CASSTDPRTEAFF.

This clone was observed a few times. This sequence joins TRBV12-5 and TRBJ2-7, with 8 bases identical to TRBD2. The CDR3 runs 15 residues. Germline CDR1 reads LGHNT; CDR2 reads FRNRAP. V trimming: 4 bases; J trimming: 3 bases; junction bases outside the gene matches: 8. The CDR3 DNA is TGTGCTAGTGGTTGGGTTGGTAGCGGGAACTACGAGCAGTACTTC. It encodes CASGWVGSGNYEQYF.

CDR3 sequence (DNA): TGTGCCACCAGCAGAGGGACAGGATTTTCCTACGAGCAGTACTTC. Translation gives CATSRGTGFSYEQYF. This rearrangement joins TRBV15 to TRBJ2-7, with TRBD1 matching 7 bases. Germline V CDR1 and CDR2: LNHNV, YYDKDF (reference sequence). This CDR3 has 15 amino acids. J was trimmed by 1 base and V by 1 base; bases with no gene match: 4.

This clone was seen a few times. The CDR3 DNA reads as TGTGCCTGGAGTACAGGGGCCGACGGATCACCCCTCCACTTT. This encodes CAWSTGADGSPLHF. The rearrangement links TRBV30 to TRBJ1-6; 7 bases match TRBD1. In germline, CDR1 is GTSNPN, CDR2 SVGIG (reference sequence). V lost 2 bases and J lost 10; bases outside the gene matches: 8. This CDR3 spans 14 amino acids. The variable domain in full, with the rest retrieved from reference TRBV30 and TRBJ1-6, is SQTIHQWPATLVQPVGSPLSLECTVEGTSNPNLYWYRQAAGRGLQLLFYSVGIGQISSEVPQNLSASRPQDRQFILSSKKLLLSDSGFYLCAWSTGADGSPLHFGNGTRLTVT.

V is TRBV30 and J is TRBJ2-1; D is uncertain. The ends were cut back, 2 bases at V and 6 bases at J, with 14 bases in the middle. Germline V gives CDR1 GTSNPN, CDR2 SVGIG (reference sequence). The CDR3 contains 14 residues. CDR3 bases: TGTGCCTGGAGTCTGGGGTCATTCGGCAATGAGCAGTTCTTC. Translated: CAWSLGSFGNEQFF.

The chain employs TRBV11-3 and TRBJ2-3, with 10 nucleotides matching TRBD2. The J segment lost 6 bases and the V segment lost 4 bases, leaving 10 bases of the junction unmatched. This CDR3 has 16 residues. The germline V gene has CDR1 SGHNT and CDR2 YENEEA. The CDR3: CASSSNSGGRVDTQYF. Written as DNA, the CDR3 is TGTGCCAGCAGCTCTAATAGCGGGGGGCGAGTTGATACGCAGTATTTT.

This clone was seen a single time. J is TRBJ1-1 and V is TRBV11-2, with D hard to call. Trimming left V 5 bases short and J 1 base short, with 17 bases between. The CDR3 runs to 16 residues. The germline V gene encodes CDR1 SGHAT and CDR2 FQNNGV. In nucleotides, the CDR3 is TGTGCCAGCAGCGCCAGACGGGCGGTAAGGAACACTGAAGCTTTCTTT. Its translation: CASSARRAVRNTEAFF.

CDR3 loop: CASSPYRGLREKLFF. CDR3 bases: TGTGCCAGCTCACCTTACAGGGGGCTCCGGGAAAAACTGTTTTTT. The chain recombines TRBV18 with TRBJ1-4; 9 nucleotides agree with TRBD1. The CDR3 sequence is 15 residues long. Germline V lookup: CDR1 KGHSH, CDR2 LQKENI. With V trimmed by 3 bases and J by 8 bases, 7 bases remained unmatched.